Below are 6 T cell receptor beta chains sequenced from a single sample in a study of breast tumors, draining lymph nodes, adjacent tissues. The lymph nodes were axillary draining lymph nodes from breast cancer patients. TCRdb analysed the multiplex PCR reads with MiXCR anew, one entry per CDR3 protein. The sample has under 350,000 distinct CDR3 sequences, around 30% seen once. Sequencing was performed on axillary lymph node tissue. The receptor set was obtained from a female donor with breast cancer. Some clones in this sample may be carry-over from other donors' samples.

At least ten counts were recorded for this clonotype. The rearrangement links TRBV12-3 or TRBV12-4 to TRBJ1-4; D gene uncertain. CDR3 size: 14 residues. The V end lost 3 bases, the J end lost 8 bases, and 13 bases lay between the germline ends. This CDR3 is CASSFGQDGEKLFF. CDR3 DNA: TGTGCCAGCAGTTTCGGCCAAGACGGGGAAAAACTGTTTTTT.

In this sample, this clonotype turned up a few times. This chain joins TRBV5-1 and TRBJ2-1; 10 bases map to TRBD1. The CDR3 covers 17 residues. Germline CDR1 SGHRS, CDR2 YFSETQ. The J segment lost 4 bases and the V segment lost 4 bases, leaving 11 bases of the junction unmatched. This CDR3 reads CASSVGQGTYLYNEQFF. Written as DNA, the CDR3 is TGCGCCAGCAGCGTGGGACAGGGGACTTACCTTTACAATGAGCAGTTCTTC. Supplemented by reference TRBV5-1 and TRBJ2-1, the full variable domain reads KAGVTQTPRYLIKTRGQQVTLSCSPISGHRSVSWYQQTPGQGLQFLFEYFSETQRNKGNFPGRFSGRQFSNSRSEMNVSTLELGDSALYLCASSVGQGTYLYNEQFFGPGTRLTVL.

The genes are TRBV2 and TRBJ1-3; 8 bases fit TRBD1. With V trimmed by 2 bases and J by 8 bases, 2 bases remained unmatched. CDR3 length: 13 amino acids. In germline, CDR1 is SNHLY, CDR2 FYNNEI. CDR3 in amino acids: CASSETGGYTIYF. The CDR3 DNA reads as TGTGCCAGCAGTGAAACAGGGGGATACACCATATATTTT.

This clonotype was recorded at least ten times. V is TRBV7-9 and J is TRBJ2-6; TRBD1 matches 7 bases. Per the germline V gene, CDR1 is SEHNR and CDR2 is FQNEAQ (reference sequence). After removal of 5 bases from V and 0 bases from J, the junction contained 16 bases not matched to a gene. This CDR3 has 20 residues. CDR3 sequence reads: CASSQRTTGVGSSGANVLTF. In DNA form, the CDR3 reads TGTGCCAGCAGCCAAAGGACAACAGGGGTCGGCTCCTCTGGGGCCAACGTCCTGACTTTC. The variable domain in full, with the rest retrieved from reference TRBV7-9 and TRBJ2-6, is DTGVSQNPRHKITKRGQNVTFRCDPISEHNRLYWYRQTLGQGPEFLTYFQNEAQLEKSRLLSDRFSAERPKGSFSTLEIQRTEQGDSAMYLCASSQRTTGVGSSGANVLTFGAGSRLTVL.

Comments on this clonotype: A much larger clone lies a single base off, so this may be a read error. The genes are TRBV6-6 and TRBJ2-7; TRBD2 aligns across 11 bases. Looked up from germline, CDR1 is MNHNY and CDR2 is SVGAGI (reference sequence). The CDR3 covers 16 residues. V shed 2 bases, J shed 5 bases, and the junction held 8 bases outside the gene matches. This CDR3 reads CASSYTLAGGVDEQYF. The DNA for the CDR3 is TGTGCCAGCAGTTACACCCTAGCGGGAGGAGTCGACGAGCAGTACTTC.

This clonotype was counted many times. This chain links TRBV7-8 with TRBJ2-7; possibly TRBD1 for D (6 bases). The CDR3 length is 13 residues. Germline CDR1 is SGHVS and CDR2 is FQNEAQ. The V and J ends lost 6 bases and 0 bases respectively, with 9 bases between them. The CDR3 sequence: CASRRDTSYEQYF. Here the CDR3 DNA reads TGTGCCAGCAGACGGGACACCTCCTACGAGCAGTACTTC.